These T cell receptor beta chains were read from a single sample in a study of Ad26.COV2.S vaccination and SARS-CoV-2 variants. Here immunoSEQ multiplex PCR was the method, and the copy in TCRdb shows in-frame clones only, minus some. The sample includes fewer than 900,000 clones, 80% to 90% of them seen just once. The sequences come from peripheral blood, collected in a trial of Ad26.COV2.S vaccine versus placebo. All receptors derive from a person aged 18-60 years who received the Ad26.COV2.S COVID-19 vaccine or a placebo. The CDR3 runs from the conserved cysteine through the conserved F or W. Each record gives: J gene, D gene, clone size, V gene, CDR3 DNA, CDR3 protein. D genes are given only for firm matches. Clone size is not always given. Where it is, it says once, few, many or a class for expanded clones.

>TRBJ2-1|.|.|TRBV11-2
TGTGCCAGCATAAGACAGGAATACAATGAGCAGTTCTTC
CASIRQEYNEQFF
>TRBJ2-2|.|.|TRBV19
TGTGCCAGTAGCTTGGTTTTCGGGGAGCTGTTTTTT
CASSLVFGELFF
>TRBJ2-5|.|.|TRBV19
TGTGCCAGTAGTATCCGTGGGACACCCCAAGAGACCCAGTACTTC
CASSIRGTPQETQYF
>TRBJ2-1|.|.|TRBV27
TGTGCCAGCAGTTTGATCGGGACTCCCGACAATGAGCAGTTCTTC
CASSLIGTPDNEQFF
>TRBJ2-2|TRBD2|.|TRBV7-8
TGTGCCAGCAGCTTATATCAAAGCGGGAGGGCCGTGACCGGGGAGCTGTTTTTT
CASSLYQSGRAVTGELFF
>TRBJ2-2|.|.|TRBV3-1/TRBV3-2
TGTGCCAGCAGCGGACGGGTTCGGGGGACCGGGGAGCTGTTTTTT
CASSGRVRGTGELFF
>TRBJ2-1|TRBD2|.|TRBV9
TGTGCCAGCAGCGGCAGACTAGCGGGGGGGCGTGAGCAGTTCTTC
CASSGRLAGGREQFF
>TRBJ2-2|TRBD1|.|TRBV5-1
TGCGCCAGCAGCCCGACAGGGGGCTCCAACACCGGGGAGCTGTTTTTT
CASSPTGGSNTGELFF
>TRBJ2-3|.|.|TRBV6-5
TGTGCCAGCAGTTTCAGGCGTAGCACAGATACGCAGTATTTT
CASSFRRSTDTQYF
>TRBJ1-2|.|.|TRBV6-6
TGTGCCAGCAAAGAAGGGGGGCTCTTTGGCTACACCTTC
CASKEGGLFGYTF
>TRBJ1-4|.|.|TRBV15
TGTGCCACCAGCAGGGGGGTCGCGGATTTTGAAAAACTGTTTTTT
CATSRGVADFEKLFF
>TRBJ2-7|TRBD1|.|TRBV5-1
TGCGCCAGCAGCCGACAGGGCGCCTCCTACGAGCAGTACTTC
CASSRQGASYEQYF
>TRBJ2-1|TRBD2|.|TRBV19
TGTGCCAGTAGCCATGGGACTAGCGGGGACAATGAGCAGTTCTTC
CASSHGTSGDNEQFF
>TRBJ2-3|TRBD1|.|TRBV6-5
TGTGCCAGCAGTTACACCTCGGGACAGGGGACAGATACGCAGTATTTT
CASSYTSGQGTDTQYF
>TRBJ1-6|.|.|TRBV2
TGTGCCAGCCTGGGACACCCCAATTCACCCCTCCACTTT
CASLGHPNSPLHF
>TRBJ2-7|TRBD2|.|TRBV13
TGTGCCAGCAGCTTCAACCCACTAGCGGGGGGCACCTACGAGCAGTACTTC
CASSFNPLAGGTYEQYF
>TRBJ1-3|TRBD1|.|TRBV7-8
TGTGCCAGCAGCTCTTGGGACAGGGCTGACACCATATATTTT
CASSSWDRADTIYF
>TRBJ2-1|.|.|TRBV5-6
TGTGCCAGCAGCTTGGGAAGCTCCTACAATGAGCAGTTCTTC
CASSLGSSYNEQFF
>TRBJ2-1|.|.|TRBV19
TGTGCCAGTAGTATGGATGGGGGAAACTACAATGAGCAGTTCTTC
CASSMDGGNYNEQFF
>TRBJ2-2|TRBD2|.|TRBV7-2
TGTGCCAGCACCCCTAGTGGGGGACTAGTGGTTACCGGGGAGCTGTTTTTT
CASTPSGGLVVTGELFF
>TRBJ2-2|.|.|TRBV6-1
TGTGCCAGCAGTGAGGGGCAAACGAACACCGGGGAGCTGTTTTTT
CASSEGQTNTGELFF
>TRBJ1-5|.|.|TRBV5-6
TGTGCCAGCAGCTTGTCGAGTCAGCCCCAGCATTTT
CASSLSSQPQHF
>TRBJ2-3|TRBD1|.|TRBV24-1
TGTGCCACCAGTGAATATGGACAGGGGAGGACAGATACGCAGTATTTT
CATSEYGQGRTDTQYF
>TRBJ2-7|.|.|TRBV19
TGTGCCAGTCAGGGGCCCTACTACGAGCAGTACTTC
CASQGPYYEQYF
>TRBJ2-1|.|.|TRBV4-3
TGCGCCAGCAGCCAAGTTTTTGACTACACCTCCTACAATGAGCAGTTCTTC
CASSQVFDYTSYNEQFF
>TRBJ2-3|TRBD2|.|TRBV5-4
TGTGCCAGCAGCTTGGGCGGGAGGGGTACAGATACGCAGTATTTT
CASSLGGRGTDTQYF
>TRBJ1-1|.|.|TRBV20-1
TGCAGTGCTAGAGTTGCCGGCGAAGCTTTCTTT
CSARVAGEAFF
>TRBJ2-1|.|.|TRBV10-3
TGTGCCATCACCGGGACTTCCTACAATGAGCAGTTCTTC
CAITGTSYNEQFF
>TRBJ2-1|.|.|TRBV15
TGTGCCACCAGCAGAGATATAGGGTCCAATGAGCAGTTCTTC
CATSRDIGSNEQFF
>TRBJ2-4|TRBD2|.|TRBV15
TGTGCCACCAGCAGAGATTCTAGCGGAAACATTCAGTACTTC
CATSRDSSGNIQYF
>TRBJ2-5|TRBD1|.|TRBV24-1
TGTGCCGCACGAAGGGGCGGACAGGGGGCGCGGGAGACCCAGTACTTC
CAARRGGQGARETQYF
>TRBJ2-7|.|.|TRBV2
TGTGCCAGCCGCGAGGGTCAGGCGTTCCTCACCCCGTACTTC
CASREGQAFLTPYF
>TRBJ2-1|TRBD2|.|TRBV24-1
TGTGCCACCAGCAAGACTAGCGGGAGGCCAAATGAGCAGTTCTTC
CATSKTSGRPNEQFF
>TRBJ1-2|TRBD1|few|TRBV9
TGTGCCAGCGGACAGGGGAATAGCTACACCTTC
CASGQGNSYTF
>TRBJ2-1|TRBD1|.|TRBV11-2
TGTGCCAGCAGCAACCGGGACAGGCCGAATGAGCAGTTCTTC
CASSNRDRPNEQFF
>TRBJ2-1|TRBD2|.|TRBV6-2/TRBV6-3
TGTGCCAGCAGTTCCCTAGCGGGAGGGCCCTCCTACAATGAGCAGTTCTTC
CASSSLAGGPSYNEQFF
>TRBJ1-5|.|.|TRBV3-1/TRBV3-2
TGTGCCAGCAGCGCATTCTGGGGGGGGCCCCAGCATTTT
CASSAFWGGPQHF
>TRBJ1-4|TRBD1|.|TRBV24-1
TGTGCCACCAGTGAGGGGGACAGGGCTTTGGAAAAACTGTTTTTT
CATSEGDRALEKLFF
>TRBJ2-1|.|.|TRBV11-2
TGTGCCAGCCGCTGGGAGGCCACCTACAATGAGCAGTTCTTC
CASRWEATYNEQFF
>TRBJ2-7|.|.|TRBV21-1
TGTGCCAGCAGCACTGAAAGCCGGGCTAGCGGGAGGGCCGGCAGGGAGCAGTACTTC
CASSTESRASGRAGREQYF
>TRBJ1-3|.|.|TRBV19
TGTGCCAGTAGTATGCGAAGCTCTGGAAACACCATATATTTT
CASSMRSSGNTIYF
>TRBJ2-7|TRBD1|.|TRBV6-5
TGTGCCAGCAGGCTGGGGACAGACGAGCAGTACTTC
CASRLGTDEQYF
>TRBJ1-4|TRBD1|.|TRBV19
TGTGCCAGTAGTGTTCTATACACAGGGGTGGAGGATGAAAAACTGTTTTTT
CASSVLYTGVEDEKLFF
>TRBJ2-2|.|once|TRBV2
TGTGCCAGCAGTCAAAACCTGTTCCGGGGCACCGGGGAGCTGTTTTTT
CASSQNLFRGTGELFF
>TRBJ2-1|.|.|TRBV20-1
TGCAGTGCTAGTCGGGGTTCAGGGAATGAGCAGTTCTTC
CSASRGSGNEQFF
>TRBJ2-5|TRBD2|.|TRBV5-1
TGCGCCAGCAGCCCGTTAGCGGGGGGGCAGGAGACCCAGTACTTC
CASSPLAGGQETQYF
>TRBJ2-2|.|.|TRBV3-1/TRBV3-2
TGTGCCAGCAGCCGAGATTTTAACACCGGGGAGCTGTTTTTT
CASSRDFNTGELFF
>TRBJ2-1|TRBD2|.|TRBV18
TGTGCCAGCTCACCGACTAGCGGGGACAATGAGCAGTTCTTC
CASSPTSGDNEQFF
>TRBJ2-3|.|.|TRBV4-2
TGTGCCAGCAGCCCGGGAGGACAGCGCACAGATACGCAGTATTTT
CASSPGGQRTDTQYF
>TRBJ1-6|.|.|TRBV6-2/TRBV6-3
TGTGCCAGCAGTTACTATAATTCACCCCTCCACTTT
CASSYYNSPLHF
>TRBJ1-1|TRBD1|.|TRBV5-5
TGTGCCAGCAGCTTTAACAGGGGGGTCATTGAAGCTTTCTTT
CASSFNRGVIEAFF
>TRBJ1-1|TRBD1|.|TRBV25-1
TGTGCCAGCAGTACATCAGGGGGCGGGTACACTGAAGCTTTCTTT
CASSTSGGGYTEAFF
>TRBJ1-4|.|few|TRBV7-9
TGTGCCAGCAGGCAGGGGTTAGGGGAAAAACTGTTTTTT
CASRQGLGEKLFF
>TRBJ2-2|.|.|TRBV5-5
TGTGCCAGCAGCTCCCTTCCAGTGGGACCTTCGAACACCGGGGAGCTGTTTTTT
CASSSLPVGPSNTGELFF
>TRBJ1-5|.|.|TRBV5-6
TGTGCCAGCAGCTTGAGTAGCAATCAGCCCCAGCATTTT
CASSLSSNQPQHF
>TRBJ2-3|.|.|TRBV10-1
TGCGCCAGCAGTGAGTCGCTCGACACAGATACGCAGTATTTT
CASSESLDTDTQYF
>TRBJ1-3|.|.|TRBV5-1
TGCGCCAGCAGCTTGGACCCAGGGGTTGGAAACACCATATATTTT
CASSLDPGVGNTIYF
>TRBJ1-4|.|.|TRBV6-5
TGTGCCAGCAGTTACTCGAGATGGACTCGAGAAAAACTGTTTTTT
CASSYSRWTREKLFF
>TRBJ1-5|TRBD1|few|TRBV7-9
TGTGCCAGCAGCCGCGACAGGGGCCAGCCCCAGCATTTT
CASSRDRGQPQHF
>TRBJ2-5|.|once|TRBV24-1
TGTGCCACAAGGGACCGATCCCAAGAGACCCAGTACTTC
CATRDRSQETQYF